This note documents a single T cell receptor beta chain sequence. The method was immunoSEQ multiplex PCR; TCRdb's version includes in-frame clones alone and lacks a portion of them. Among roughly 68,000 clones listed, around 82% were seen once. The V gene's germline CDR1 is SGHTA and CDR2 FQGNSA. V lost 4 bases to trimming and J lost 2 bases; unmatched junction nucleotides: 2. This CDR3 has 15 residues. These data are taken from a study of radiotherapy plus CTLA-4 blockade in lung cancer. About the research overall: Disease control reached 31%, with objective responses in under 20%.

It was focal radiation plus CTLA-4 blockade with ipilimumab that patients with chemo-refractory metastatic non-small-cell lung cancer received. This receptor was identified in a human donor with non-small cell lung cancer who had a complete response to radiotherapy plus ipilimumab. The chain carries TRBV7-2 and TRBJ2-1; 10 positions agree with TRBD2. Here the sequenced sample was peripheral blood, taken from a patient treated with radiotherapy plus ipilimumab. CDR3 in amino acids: CASSSSGGAYNEQFF. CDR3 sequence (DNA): TGTGCCAGCAGCTCCAGCGGGGGGGCCTACAATGAGCAGTTCTTC.